The 29 T cell receptor beta chains in this list originate from one sample, sequenced in a study of radiation and T cells in renal cell carcinoma. Profiled with immunoSEQ multiplex PCR; TCRdb holds only in-frame clones, not every one. The table shows approximately 110,000 clones, with 82% occurring only once. The time point is: baseline pretreatment blood. Stated treatment: 15 Gy SBRT to primary tumor, nephrectomy 4 weeks later. The source material was blood, sampled from a patient whose treatment included radiotherapy and nephrectomy. These receptors originate from a woman aged 55-69 years with renal cell carcinoma.

This clone is a singleton in its sample. This chain joins TRBV11-3 and TRBJ2-1; 8 bases fit TRBD2. V lost 6 bases, J lost 6 bases, and 7 bases stayed unmatched. The germline gives CDR1 SGHNT, CDR2 YENEEA. This CDR3 has 14 amino acids. The CDR3 DNA reads TGTGCCAGCAGTTTTAGCGGGGCGGGCAATGAGCAGTTCTTC. This sequence encodes CASSFSGAGNEQFF.

Worth noting for this clone: One end of the junction is discordant with germline, which a read error may explain. The genes are TRBV7-7 and TRBJ2-7; the D gene is possibly TRBD2 (6 bases). Germline CDR1 SSHAT, CDR2 FNYEAQ (reference sequence). The length of the CDR3 is 14 residues. The DNA of the CDR3 is TGTGCTAGCAGCTTAGTAGGAGGGTCAGACGAGCAGTACTTC. This encodes CASSLVGGSDEQYF.

The chain carries TRBV2 and TRBJ2-3, with 11 bases aligning to TRBD2. V dropped 0 bases and J dropped 4; count of bases not matched to a gene: 9. The CDR3 loop spans 18 amino acids. Looked up from germline, CDR1 is SNHLY and CDR2 is FYNNEI. As DNA, the CDR3 is TGTGCCAGCAGTGAAGCTTCCAAAGGACTAGCGGGCCCAGATACGCAGTATTTT. The encoded protein is CASSEASKGLAGPDTQYF.

This sequence joins TRBV19 and TRBJ2-1; D unresolved. V gave up 6 bases and J gave up 3 bases, with 15 bases separating them. Germline assignment: CDR1 LNHDA and CDR2 SQIVND (reference sequence). The CDR3 has 15 amino acids. The CDR3 spells CASRRKGNLYNEQFF. The DNA of the CDR3 is TGTGCCAGTAGAAGGAAAGGCAACCTCTACAATGAGCAGTTCTTC.

The chain combines TRBV6-5 with TRBJ1-2; 8 bases map to TRBD1. The germline V gene encodes CDR1 MNHEY and CDR2 SVGAGI. V shed 7 bases, J shed 4 bases, and the junction held 8 bases outside the gene matches. CDR3 length equals 14 residues. CDR3 sequence: CASKQQGVSYGYTF. CDR3 in DNA: TGTGCCAGCAAACAACAGGGGGTGAGCTATGGCTACACCTTC.

The rearrangement joins TRBV5-6 to TRBJ2-3; TRBD2 matches at 8 bases. The CDR3 sequence is 13 residues long. V shed 5 bases, J shed 4 bases, and the junction held 3 bases outside the gene matches. Germline CDR1 reads SGHDT; CDR2 reads YYEEEE. DNA of the CDR3: TGTGCCAGCAGGGGGGGACTAGCAGATACGCAGTATTTT. This translates into CASRGGLADTQYF.

The chain is built from TRBV6-1 and TRBJ1-2; 7 nucleotides line up with TRBD1. The germline V gene encodes CDR1 MNHNS and CDR2 SASEGT. Germline trimming cut 4 bases from V and 4 bases from J; bases unmatched to any gene: 6. The CDR3 covers 14 residues. The CDR3 protein is CASSVRTGSYGYTF. CDR3 DNA: TGTGCCAGCAGTGTCCGGACAGGTAGCTATGGCTACACCTTC.

This chain connects TRBV5-4 to TRBJ1-1, with TRBD1 matching over 7 bases. Germline loops: CDR1 SGHNT, CDR2 YYREEE (reference sequence). The length of the CDR3 is 14 residues. Unmatched junction bases numbered 5, after V lost 1 base and J lost 5 bases. CDR3 amino acids: CASSLRGGSTEAFF. The DNA for the CDR3 is TGTGCCAGCAGCTTGAGAGGGGGCTCGACTGAAGCTTTCTTT.

The chain uses TRBV9 and TRBJ2-3, with D unresolved. CDR3 length: 15 amino acids. Germline CDR1 and CDR2: SGDLS and YYNGEE. Deletions cut 0 bases from V and 1 base from J, with 9 bases between. The CDR3, as DNA: TGTGCCAGCAGCGTAGATCATAGGGGCACAGATACGCAGTATTTT. This sequence encodes CASSVDHRGTDTQYF.

V usage is TRBV6-6 and J usage is TRBJ2-1; 11 bases align to TRBD1. V dropped 6 bases and J dropped 3; count of bases not matched to a gene: 4. Per germline, CDR1 MNHNY and CDR2 SVGAGI (reference sequence). This CDR3 has 15 amino acids. The CDR3: CASSPGQGGYNEQFF. The CDR3 region has the DNA TGTGCCAGCAGCCCGGGACAGGGGGGCTACAATGAGCAGTTCTTC.

This chain connects TRBV7-6 to TRBJ2-5; 7 bases agree with TRBD1. The CDR3 consists of 15 residues. Trimming cost V 5 bases and J 5 bases; bases outside gene matches: 11. Germline values: CDR1 SGHVS, CDR2 FNYEAQ. CDR3 bases: TGTGCCAGCAGCCTTCGACCAGGGGGTCGGGAGACCCAGTACTTC. This encodes CASSLRPGGRETQYF.

This chain connects TRBV2 to TRBJ1-3; no clear D. The CDR3 covers 13 residues. With 6 bases removed from V and 0 bases from J, the gap between germline ends came to 6 bases. Looked up from germline, CDR1 is SNHLY and CDR2 is FYNNEI. CDR3 region: CASRVLSGNTIYF. The DNA of the CDR3 is TGTGCCAGCAGGGTACTCTCTGGAAACACCATATATTTT.

CDR3 protein: CASSPGGGDTGELFF. The CDR3 nucleotides read TGTGCCAGCAGCCCCGGTGGGGGGGACACCGGGGAGCTGTTTTTT. This sequence joins TRBV4-2 and TRBJ2-2, with 7 bases matching TRBD2. V dropped 4 bases and J dropped 3; count of bases not matched to a gene: 5. Germline V gene lookup returns CDR1 LGHNA and CDR2 YNFKEQ. This CDR3 region has 15 residues.

This sequence joins TRBV4-1 and TRBJ1-2; D remains ambiguous. The germline V and J ends were trimmed by 1 base and 0 bases, with 9 bases remaining between them. The CDR3 totals 15 residues. Germline loops: CDR1 MGHRA, CDR2 YSYEKL. CDR3 loop: CASSQVGVANYGYTF. In nucleotides, the CDR3 is TGCGCCAGCAGCCAAGTTGGCGTAGCTAACTATGGCTACACCTTC.

The chain links TRBV29-1 to TRBJ2-7, with TRBD1 as a possible D gene (6 bases). Trimming shortened V by 0 bases and J by 1 base, and 13 bases separated the two germline ends. Germline CDR1 and CDR2: SQVTM and ANQGSEA. CDR3 length: 15 amino acids. Here the CDR3 reads CSVEEGTGISYEQYF. The CDR3, as DNA: TGCAGCGTTGAAGAGGGTACAGGGATATCCTACGAGCAGTACTTC.

CDR3 residues: CASSSGLAGAKETQYF. The DNA of the CDR3 is TGTGCCAGCAGCTCCGGACTAGCGGGAGCTAAAGAGACCCAGTACTTC. The V and J genes are TRBV5-4 and TRBJ2-5; 13 nucleotides line up with TRBD2. This CDR3 has 16 amino acids. The germline CDR1 and CDR2 sequences are SGHNT and YYREEE (reference sequence). V was pared by 3 bases and J by 3 bases, with 5 bases of the junction left unmatched.

This clone was seen once. V and J are TRBV7-9 and TRBJ1-1; D is unclear. Trimming took 5 bases from V and 1 from J, leaving 8 bases between them. Germline CDR1 SEHNR, CDR2 FQNEAQ (reference sequence). There are 13 residues in the CDR3. CDR3 in DNA: TGTGCCAGCAGCCCCGCCGGGAACACTGAAGCTTTCTTT. Its translation: CASSPAGNTEAFF.

The chain employs TRBV28 and TRBJ2-3; D gene unclear. Germline loops: CDR1 MDHEN, CDR2 SYDVKM. This CDR3 comprises 15 residues. V gave up 1 base and J gave up 0 bases, with 8 bases separating them. The CDR3 region has the DNA TGTGCCAGCAGTTTATTGGGCAGAAGCACAGATACGCAGTATTTT. Its protein product is CASSLLGRSTDTQYF.

The chain recombines TRBV9 with TRBJ1-3; D might be TRBD1 (6 bases). With 0 bases removed from V and 4 bases from J, the gap between germline ends came to 11 bases. The CDR3 contains 15 residues. The germline CDR1 and CDR2 sequences are SGDLS and YYNGEE. The CDR3 loop is CASSVDFGGGNTIYF. CDR3 DNA: TGTGCCAGCAGCGTAGATTTCGGGGGCGGAAACACCATATATTTT. The variable domain in full, completed from reference TRBV9 and TRBJ1-3, reads DSGVTQTPKHLITATGQRVTLRCSPRSGDLSVYWYQQSLDQGLQFLIQYYNGEERAKGNILERFSAQQFPDLHSELNLSSLELGDSALYFCASSVDFGGGNTIYFGEGSWLTVV.

The genes are TRBV5-5 and TRBJ1-5; 9 nucleotides line up with TRBD1. The length of the CDR3 is 16 residues. Germline lookup yields CDR1 SGHKS and CDR2 YYEKEE (reference sequence). J lost 5 bases, V lost 4 bases, and 10 bases had no gene match. Here the CDR3 reads CASSLKPGQGYQPQHF. The CDR3 bases are TGTGCCAGCAGCCTTAAACCGGGACAGGGATATCAGCCCCAGCATTTT.

V gene TRBV5-1 combines with J gene TRBJ2-3; TRBD2 is a possible D gene (6 bases). CDR3 length: 16 amino acids. Between the trimmed V and J ends, which lost 0 bases and 6 bases, there was a span of 17 bases. Per the germline V gene, CDR1 is SGHRS and CDR2 is YFSETQ. CDR3 in amino acids: CASSLATGGGSDTQYF. CDR3 bases: TGCGCCAGCAGCTTGGCAACAGGTGGGGGGTCGGATACGCAGTATTTT.

This chain links TRBV27 with TRBJ2-6; tentative D call: TRBD2 (6 bases). V was cut by 2 bases and J by 1 base, with 12 bases left in between. There are 17 residues in the CDR3. Germline V gene data show CDR1 as MNHEY and CDR2 as SMNVEV (reference sequence). The CDR3 is CASSLRTTRSGANVLTF. The DNA for the CDR3 is TGTGCCAGCAGTTTACGGACTACGAGGTCTGGGGCCAACGTCCTGACTTTC.

The genes are TRBV21-1 and TRBJ1-1; whether TRBD1, the table's D call, matches the DNA was not checked. TRBV21-1 is a listed pseudogene. This CDR3 has 16 residues. The CDR3 DNA sequence: TGTGCCAGCAGGCGTTTACAGGGGAAGTCGGACACTGAAGCTTTCTTT. This encodes CASRRLQGKSDTEAFF.

The rearrangement links TRBV5-4 to TRBJ2-7; D remains ambiguous. Trimming removed 4 bases from V and 0 bases from J, with 11 bases in between. The V gene's germline CDR1 is SGHNT and CDR2 YYREEE (reference sequence). The CDR3 runs 14 residues. CDR3 sequence (DNA): TGTGCCAGCAGCCTGACCCGGGCCTCCTACGAGCAGTACTTC. This translates into CASSLTRASYEQYF.

The chain links TRBV27 to TRBJ2-7, with D tentatively TRBD1 or TRBD2 (6 bases each). Germline CDR1 reads MNHEY; CDR2 reads SMNVEV (reference sequence). Trimming took 2 bases from V and 5 from J, leaving 13 bases between them. The CDR3 covers 14 residues. The CDR3 DNA reads TGTGCCAGCAGTTTAGACAGGAGGGGCCACGAGCAGTACTTC. It codes for CASSLDRRGHEQYF.

This clone has just one count. This chain connects TRBV18 to TRBJ2-7; 7 nucleotides line up with TRBD1. Germline V gives CDR1 KGHSH, CDR2 LQKENI. V was clipped by 5 bases and J by 2 bases; unmatched bases: 3. The CDR3 covers 13 residues. The CDR3 DNA reads as TGTGCCAGCTCAAGGACAGGAGCCTACGAGCAGTACTTC. This encodes CASSRTGAYEQYF.

CDR3 amino acids: CASSSTSGLQGPYEQYF. Here the CDR3 DNA reads TGTGCCAGCAGTTCCACTAGCGGCCTACAGGGCCCCTACGAGCAGTACTTC. This chain joins TRBV28 and TRBJ2-7; 8 bases map to TRBD2. Germline V gene lookup returns CDR1 MDHEN and CDR2 SYDVKM. CDR3 length: 17 amino acids. Unmatched junction bases numbered 13, after V lost 4 bases and J lost 2 bases.

This clone was seen a single time. The chain employs TRBV9 and TRBJ1-3; the D is unclear. V dropped 2 bases and J dropped 2 bases, with 14 bases sitting between them. The CDR3 sequence is 16 residues long. Germline CDR1 SGDLS, CDR2 YYNGEE. Here the CDR3 reads CASSVGSSAAGNTIYF. As DNA, the CDR3 is TGTGCCAGCAGCGTGGGGTCGTCAGCCGCTGGAAACACCATATATTTT.

The chain joins TRBV28 to TRBJ2-7, with D tentatively TRBD2 (6 bases). V was shortened by 5 bases and J by 2 bases, with 16 bases between the two germline ends. This CDR3 contains 15 residues. Germline V gene sequence: CDR1 MDHEN, CDR2 SYDVKM. This CDR3 is CASSRSGRPPYEQYF. CDR3 DNA: TGTGCCAGCAGTCGGTCAGGGAGGCCACCCTACGAGCAGTACTTC.